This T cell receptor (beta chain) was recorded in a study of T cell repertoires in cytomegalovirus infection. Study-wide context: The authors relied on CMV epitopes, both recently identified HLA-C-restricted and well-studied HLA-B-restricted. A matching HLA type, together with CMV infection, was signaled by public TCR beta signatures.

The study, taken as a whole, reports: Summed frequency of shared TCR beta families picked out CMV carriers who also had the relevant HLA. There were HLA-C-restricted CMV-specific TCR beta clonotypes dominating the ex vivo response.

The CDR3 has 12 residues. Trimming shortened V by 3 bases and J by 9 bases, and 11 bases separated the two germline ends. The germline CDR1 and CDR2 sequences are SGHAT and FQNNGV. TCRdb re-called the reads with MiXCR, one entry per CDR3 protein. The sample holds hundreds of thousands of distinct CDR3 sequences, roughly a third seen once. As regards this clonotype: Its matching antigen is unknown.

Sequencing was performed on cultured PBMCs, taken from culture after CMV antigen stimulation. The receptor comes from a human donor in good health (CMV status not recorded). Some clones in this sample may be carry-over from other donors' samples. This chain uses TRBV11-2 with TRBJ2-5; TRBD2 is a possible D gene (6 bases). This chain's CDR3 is CASSFQGGAQYF. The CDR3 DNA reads TGTGCCAGCAGCTTCCAGGGAGGTGCCCAGTACTTC.